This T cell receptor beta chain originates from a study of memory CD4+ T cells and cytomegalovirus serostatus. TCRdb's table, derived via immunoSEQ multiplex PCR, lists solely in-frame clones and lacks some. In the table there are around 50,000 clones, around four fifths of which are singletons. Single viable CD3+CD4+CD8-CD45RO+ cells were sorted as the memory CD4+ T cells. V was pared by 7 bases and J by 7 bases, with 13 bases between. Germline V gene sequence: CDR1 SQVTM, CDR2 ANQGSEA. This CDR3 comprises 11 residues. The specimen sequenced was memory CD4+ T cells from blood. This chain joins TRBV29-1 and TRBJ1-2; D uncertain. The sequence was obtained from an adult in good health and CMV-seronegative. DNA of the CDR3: TGCAGCGATACCCTTGTTTTTGGCTACACCTTC. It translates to CSDTLVFGYTF. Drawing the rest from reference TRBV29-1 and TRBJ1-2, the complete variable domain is SAVISQKPSRDICQRGTSLTIQCQVDSQVTMMFWYRQQPGQSLTLIATANQGSEATYESGFVIDKFPISRPNLTFSTLTVSNMSPEDSSIYLCSDTLVFGYTFGSGTRLTVV.